The 6 T cell receptor beta chains presented below share a single source sample, sequenced in a study of blood T cell repertoires in COVID-19. Clones were sequenced by immunoSEQ multiplex PCR, and TCRdb holds only the in-frame ones, with some missing. The data contain 210,000 or so clones, about 87% of them singletons. The sample taken for sequencing was peripheral blood. The receptors stem from a young man with COVID-19, enrolled during active disease.

This clone appeared a single time. The chain carries TRBV5-5 and TRBJ2-7; TRBD2 agrees at 7 bases. Losses at the gene ends were 4 bases for V and 0 bases for J; bases not matched to a gene: 4. From germline, CDR1 is SGHKS and CDR2 YYEKEE (reference sequence). The CDR3 length is 14 residues. Here the CDR3 DNA reads TGTGCCAGCAGCACTAGCGTACCCTCCTACGAGCAGTACTTC. It yields the protein CASSTSVPSYEQYF. Filled out from reference TRBV5-5 and TRBJ2-7, the complete variable domain reads DAGVTQSPTHLIKTRGQQVTLRCSPISGHKSVSWYQQVLGQGPQFIFQYYEKEERGRGNFPDRFSARQFPNYSSELNVNALLLGDSALYLCASSTSVPSYEQYFGPGTRLTVT.

V and J are TRBV4-2 and TRBJ2-6; maybe TRBD1 (5 bases). There are 15 residues in the CDR3. Trimming removed 4 bases at V and 0 bases at J, with 7 bases between. The V gene's germline CDR1 is LGHNA and CDR2 YNFKEQ. CDR3 amino acids: CASSPRVSGANVLTF. For the CDR3, the DNA is TGTGCCAGCAGCCCCAGGGTCTCTGGGGCCAACGTCCTGACTTTC.

This clone was seen a single time. The rearrangement uses TRBV18 and TRBJ1-1, with 8 bases identical to TRBD1. Germline trimming cut 6 bases from V and 2 bases from J; bases unmatched to any gene: 8. This CDR3 contains 15 residues. The germline CDR1 and CDR2 sequences are KGHSH and LQKENI. The CDR3 reads CASSQTQGANTEAFF. DNA for the CDR3: TGTGCCAGCTCGCAGACTCAGGGGGCAAACACTGAAGCTTTCTTT.

V and J are TRBV7-2 and TRBJ2-1; TRBD2 aligns across 8 bases. Trimming cost V 3 bases and J 10 bases; bases outside gene matches: 8. Per the germline V gene, CDR1 is SGHTA and CDR2 is FQGNSA. The CDR3 has 14 amino acids. The CDR3 nucleotides are TGTGCCAGCAGCTTGGAACGGGGGGGTGTAGAGCAGTTCTTC. The encoded protein is CASSLERGGVEQFF. The full variable domain, its missing parts supplied by reference TRBV7-2 and TRBJ2-1, is GAGVSQSPSNKVTEKGKDVELRCDPISGHTALYWYRQSLGQGLEFLIYFQGNSAPDKSGLPSDRFSAERTGGSVSTLTIQRTQQEDSAVYLCASSLERGGVEQFFGPGTRLTVL.

The V call is TRBV11-2, the J call TRBJ1-1, with D possibly TRBD1 on 6 matching bases. The CDR3 totals 13 residues. The germline V gene encodes CDR1 SGHAT and CDR2 FQNNGV. The ends were cut back, 5 bases at V and 7 bases at J, with 14 bases in the middle. CDR3 bases: TGTGCCAGCAGCGCTGCGGGGGGCGTTGAAGCTTTCTTT. It codes for CASSAAGGVEAFF.

The V gene is TRBV19, the J gene TRBJ1-6; D gene ambiguous. V lost 3 bases and J 5 bases, leaving 11 bases between the germline ends. Germline values: CDR1 LNHDA, CDR2 SQIVND (reference sequence). The CDR3 has 15 amino acids. The CDR3: CASSMAREDNSPLHF. Here the CDR3 DNA reads TGTGCCAGTAGTATGGCACGGGAAGATAATTCACCCCTCCACTTT. Using reference TRBV19 and TRBJ1-6 for the parts outside the CDR3, the full variable domain is DGGITQSPKYLFRKEGQNVTLSCEQNLNHDAMYWYRQDPGQGLRLIYYSQIVNDFQKGDIAEGYSVSREKKESFPLTVTSAQKNPTAFYLCASSMAREDNSPLHFGNGTRLTVT.